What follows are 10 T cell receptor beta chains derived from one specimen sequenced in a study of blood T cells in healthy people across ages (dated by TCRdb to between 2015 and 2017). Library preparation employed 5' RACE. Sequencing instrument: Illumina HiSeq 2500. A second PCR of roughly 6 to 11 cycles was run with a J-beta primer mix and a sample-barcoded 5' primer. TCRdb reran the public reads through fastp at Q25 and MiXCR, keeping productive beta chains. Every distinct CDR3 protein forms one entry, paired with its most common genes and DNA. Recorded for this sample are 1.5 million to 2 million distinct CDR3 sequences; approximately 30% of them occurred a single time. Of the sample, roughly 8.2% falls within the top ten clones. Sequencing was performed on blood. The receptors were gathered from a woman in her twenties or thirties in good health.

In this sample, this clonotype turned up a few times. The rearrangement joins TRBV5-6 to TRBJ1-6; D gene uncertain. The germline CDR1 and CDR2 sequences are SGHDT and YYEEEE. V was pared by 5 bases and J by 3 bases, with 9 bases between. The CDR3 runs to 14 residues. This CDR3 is CASRIGNYNSPLHF. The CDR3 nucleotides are TGTGCCAGCAGGATTGGTAACTATAATTCACCCCTCCACTTT.

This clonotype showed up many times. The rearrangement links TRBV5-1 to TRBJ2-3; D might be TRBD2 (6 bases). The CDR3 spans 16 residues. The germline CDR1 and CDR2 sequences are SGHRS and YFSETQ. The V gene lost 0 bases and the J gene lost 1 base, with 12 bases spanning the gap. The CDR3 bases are TGCGCCAGCAGCTTGGCCGGGAGACACGGCACAGATACGCAGTATTTT. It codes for CASSLAGRHGTDTQYF.

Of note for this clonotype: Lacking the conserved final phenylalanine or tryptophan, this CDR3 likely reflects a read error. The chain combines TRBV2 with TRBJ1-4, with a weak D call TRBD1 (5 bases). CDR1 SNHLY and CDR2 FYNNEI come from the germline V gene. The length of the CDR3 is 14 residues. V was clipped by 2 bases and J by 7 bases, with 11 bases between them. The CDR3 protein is CASSELPGREKLFV. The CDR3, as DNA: TGTGCCAGCAGTGAATTGCCAGGGCGTGAAAAACTGTTTGTT.

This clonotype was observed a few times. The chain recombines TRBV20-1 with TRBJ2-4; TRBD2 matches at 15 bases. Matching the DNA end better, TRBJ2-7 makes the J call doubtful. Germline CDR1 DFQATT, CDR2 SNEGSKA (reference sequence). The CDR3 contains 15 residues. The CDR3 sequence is CSAPSPGLAGGEQYF. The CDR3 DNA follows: TGCAGTGCCCCAAGCCCGGGACTAGCGGGAGGCGAGCAGTACTTC.

Written as DNA, the CDR3 is TGTGCCAGCAATCCGACCCACCGGGTGAACACTGAAGCTTTCTTT. This codes for CASNPTHRVNTEAFF. The chain couples TRBV12-3 or TRBV12-4 to TRBJ1-1, with D unclear. The CDR3 extends over 15 amino acids. V was trimmed by 7 bases and J by 0 bases, leaving 15 bases between them.

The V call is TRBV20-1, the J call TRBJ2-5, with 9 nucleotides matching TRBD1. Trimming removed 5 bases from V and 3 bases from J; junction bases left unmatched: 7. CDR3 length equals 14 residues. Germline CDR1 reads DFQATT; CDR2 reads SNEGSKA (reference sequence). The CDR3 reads CSASRTGDEETQYF. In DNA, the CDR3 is TGCAGTGCTTCCCGGACAGGGGATGAAGAGACCCAGTACTTC.

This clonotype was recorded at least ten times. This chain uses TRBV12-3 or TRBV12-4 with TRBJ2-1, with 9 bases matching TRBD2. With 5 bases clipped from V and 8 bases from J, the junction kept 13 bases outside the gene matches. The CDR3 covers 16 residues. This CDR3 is CASSTGWSGRYYEQFF. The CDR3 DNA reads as TGTGCCAGCAGTACTGGTTGGAGCGGGAGGTACTATGAGCAGTTCTTC.

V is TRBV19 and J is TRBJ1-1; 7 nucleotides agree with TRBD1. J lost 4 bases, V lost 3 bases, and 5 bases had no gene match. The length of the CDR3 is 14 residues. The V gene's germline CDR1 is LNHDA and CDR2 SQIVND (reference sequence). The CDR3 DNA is TGTGCCAGTAGTATTATTACAGGGGCCACTGAAGCTTTCTTT. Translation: CASSIITGATEAFF.

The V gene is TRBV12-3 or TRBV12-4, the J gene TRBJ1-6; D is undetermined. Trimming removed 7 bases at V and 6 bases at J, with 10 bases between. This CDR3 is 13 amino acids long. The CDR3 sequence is CASIGQLNSPLHF. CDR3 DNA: TGTGCCAGCATTGGGCAGCTTAATTCACCCCTCCACTTT.

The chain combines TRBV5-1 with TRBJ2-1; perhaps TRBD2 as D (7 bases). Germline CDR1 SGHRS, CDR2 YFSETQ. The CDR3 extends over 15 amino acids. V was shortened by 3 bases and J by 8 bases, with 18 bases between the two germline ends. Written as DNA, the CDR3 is TGCGCCAGCAGCTCGGGACGCGGGGGCAGGGATGAGCAGTTCTTC. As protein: CASSSGRGGRDEQFF. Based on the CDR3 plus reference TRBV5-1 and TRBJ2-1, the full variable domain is KAGVTQTPRYLIKTRGQQVTLSCSPISGHRSVSWYQQTPGQGLQFLFEYFSETQRNKGNFPGRFSGRQFSNSRSEMNVSTLELGDSALYLCASSSGRGGRDEQFFGPGTRLTVL.